This is a list of T cell receptor beta chains from one sample in a study of shared clonotypes between healthy human individuals. Generated by immunoSEQ multiplex PCR, the TCRdb table keeps only in-frame clones and is missing some. The sample lists 2 million to 2.5 million clones; 93% were seen once. The sample taken for sequencing was naive CD4+ T cells from PBMCs. The receptor source for this set is a man between 18 and 29 years old in good health. Some clones in this sample may be carry-over from other donors' samples. Each CDR3 is given without its conserved first and last residue. A D gene is named only where the DNA matches it firmly.

D | V | CDR3
TRBD2 | TRBV5-1 | ASSAGLAGEYEQY
- | TRBV5-4 | ASSLGGALGETQY
- | TRBV6-1 | ASSIQASGANVLT
- | TRBV5-6 | ASSLFSWGAGEQY
TRBD1 | TRBV6-5 | ASSYSGTGNTEAF
- | TRBV6-6 | ASSDFGPNQPQH
- | TRBV7-2 | ASSLGLYLSEQY
- | TRBV29-1 | SVGPRSSYEQY
TRBD2 | TRBV7-8 | ASTLLLRLATGELF
- | TRBV19 | ASISQGLAQPQH
- | TRBV5-1 | ASGTPSTDTQY
- | TRBV5-6 | ASSFRRRGAYTDTQY
- | TRBV19 | ASSLMTGSPTDTQY
- | TRBV28 | ASSIIALSYEQY
- | TRBV10-3 | AISESLDTKANTEAF
TRBD1 | TRBV27 | ASSPRDRVGYGYT
TRBD1 | TRBV5-1 | ASSQQGAWEKLF
TRBD2 | TRBV29-1 | SVSPSSGRIYEQY
- | TRBV11-2 | ASSLALAYEQY
TRBD2 | TRBV6-6 | ASSGGLAYTGELF